The rows below give T cell receptor beta chains drawn from one sample of a study of beta chain features in type 1 diabetes. The data were produced by immunoSEQ multiplex PCR, yet TCRdb's version contains in-frame clones alone and is incomplete. The sample has 200,000 to 250,000 clones; approximately 14% are singletons. Sequenced material: naive CD4+ T cells from blood. The receptors were sampled from a young man with type 1 diabetes. The CDR3 runs from the conserved cysteine through the conserved F or W. D genes are given only for firm matches. Clone size is given for some rows only: seen once, a few or many times, or a class if the clone is expanded.

>12|.|.|TRBV2|TRBJ2-5
TGTGCCAGCAGTGGTACAGGGACGACCCAGTACTTC
CASSGTGTTQYF
>15|.|.|TRBV18|TRBJ1-3
TGTGCCAGCTCACCGGCCAGGAACTCTGGAAACACCATATATTTT
CASSPARNSGNTIYF
>14|.|.|TRBV11-3|TRBJ2-1
TGTGCCAGCACAACGTACGGCTCCTACAATGAGCAGTTCTTC
CASTTYGSYNEQFF
>16|TRBD2|.|TRBV5-6|TRBJ2-5
TGTGCCAGCAGCTTGGCCATCCAGCGGGGGGTGGAGACCCAGTACTTC
CASSLAIQRGVETQYF
>16|.|.|TRBV25-1|TRBJ2-1
TGTGCCAGCAGTGACCCAGCGCTGGGCTCCTACAATGAGCAGTTCTTC
CASSDPALGSYNEQFF
>15|TRBD1|.|TRBV11-3|TRBJ2-7
TGTGCCAGCAGCCCCCTGTCGGGACAGCTCTACGAGCAGTACTTC
CASSPLSGQLYEQYF
>14|TRBD1|few|TRBV5-4|TRBJ2-7
TGTGCCAGCAGACCGGGACAGGGTATTTACGAGCAGTACTTC
CASRPGQGIYEQYF
>16|TRBD2|.|TRBV9|TRBJ2-3
TGTGCCAGCAGCCAAGAGGGACGGGGGGGCTCGGATACGCAGTATTTT
CASSQEGRGGSDTQYF
>13|.|.|TRBV5-1|TRBJ2-7
TGCGCCAGCAGCCTTTCGACTAGTTGGGAGCAGTACTTC
CASSLSTSWEQYF
>12|.|few|TRBV29-1|TRBJ2-7
TGCAGCGTTGGAGGGGGCTCCTACGAGCAGTACTTC
CSVGGGSYEQYF
>14|.|.|TRBV5-1|TRBJ2-7
TGCGCCAGCAGCTTCGAGTCCGTTCTCTACGAGCAGTACTTC
CASSFESVLYEQYF
>18|TRBD2|.|TRBV10-2|TRBJ2-1
TGCGCCAGCAGTGGACGTGAGACTAGCGGTCCCGGCTACAATGAGCAGTTCTTC
CASSGRETSGPGYNEQFF
>15|TRBD1|.|TRBV7-8|TRBJ1-2
TGTGCCAGCAGCTTAGGACCTGACAGGGAGGCTGGCTACACCTTC
CASSLGPDREAGYTF
>13|.|.|TRBV27|TRBJ2-7
TGTGCCAGCAGTTTGGAGGGGGCATACGAGCAGTACTTC
CASSLEGAYEQYF
>14|.|.|TRBV9|TRBJ2-3
TGTGCCAGCAGTGGCGGGGTCGGAGCAGATACGCAGTATTTT
CASSGGVGADTQYF
>15|TRBD1|few|TRBV18|TRBJ2-5
TGTGCCAGCTCACCGGGGACAGGGGGCCACGAGACCCAGTACTTC
CASSPGTGGHETQYF
>14|.|few|TRBV7-2|TRBJ2-4
TGTGCCAGCAGCCTAGGGGCGGGGTCGGACATTCAGTACTTC
CASSLGAGSDIQYF
>16|.|.|TRBV5-4|TRBJ2-2
TGTGCCAGCAGCTTGGCCGGGCAGGGGGGTTACGGGGAGCTGTTTTTT
CASSLAGQGGYGELFF
>15|.|.|TRBV5-6|TRBJ1-2
TGTGCCAGCAGCTTAAGAAAGACAGCTAACTATGGCTACACCTTC
CASSLRKTANYGYTF
>16|TRBD1|.|TRBV5-5|TRBJ2-3
TGTGCCAGCAGCTTGGCCCTGACAGGGACCACAGATACGCAGTATTTT
CASSLALTGTTDTQYF
>14|TRBD1|.|TRBV30|TRBJ1-2
TGTGCCTGGACTGGACAGGGTAGGAACTATGGCTACACCTTC
CAWTGQGRNYGYTF
>15|.|.|TRBV6-5|TRBJ1-6
TGTGCCAGCAGTTACTCGGGGCAGGGGAGTTCACCCCTCCACTTT
CASSYSGQGSSPLHF
>15|TRBD1|.|TRBV5-8|TRBJ2-7
TGTGCCAGCAGCTTGGAGCCGGGACAGCACTACGAGCAGTACTTC
CASSLEPGQHYEQYF